This entry lists 23 T cell receptor beta chains sequenced from one sample in a study of T cell responses to AZD1222 COVID-19 vaccine. Profiled with immunoSEQ multiplex PCR; TCRdb holds only in-frame clones, not every one. The table includes 110,000 to 150,000 clones, 93% detected once. The starting material was peripheral blood, obtained on day 0 of AZD1222 vaccination. These TCRs come from an adult in good health.

J is TRBJ2-7 and V is TRBV12-5; D not resolved. This CDR3 is 13 amino acids long. Germline V CDR1 and CDR2: LGHNT, FRNRAP. The V and J ends lost 5 bases and 5 bases respectively, with 13 bases between them. In DNA, the CDR3 is TGTGCTAGTGGTCCCAACCCTTCGGACGAGCAGTACTTC. It translates to CASGPNPSDEQYF.

The chain links TRBV5-1 to TRBJ1-1; D not certain. Germline V gene data show CDR1 as SGHRS and CDR2 as YFSETQ. V lost 0 bases, J lost 1 base, and 10 bases lay in between. CDR3 length equals 15 residues. CDR3 sequence (DNA): TGCGCCAGCAGCTTGGAGGGTGGGAGGAACACTGAAGCTTTCTTT. It translates to CASSLEGGRNTEAFF.

The J gene is TRBJ1-4, the V gene TRBV2; TRBD1 matches at 8 bases. The germline V gene has CDR1 SNHLY and CDR2 FYNNEI. CDR3 length: 14 amino acids. V trimming: 6 bases; J trimming: 8 bases; junction bases outside the gene matches: 8. This chain's CDR3 is CASSLGQGREKLFF. Here the CDR3 DNA reads TGTGCCAGCAGCCTCGGACAGGGCAGGGAAAAACTGTTTTTT.

The gene calls are TRBV19 and TRBJ2-1, with 8 bases matching TRBD2. The germline gives CDR1 LNHDA, CDR2 SQIVND (reference sequence). The CDR3 covers 15 residues. J gave up 4 bases and V 4 bases, and 6 bases lay outside the gene matches. The CDR3 region has the DNA TGTGCCAGTAGTACCCGGGGGGGGCAGTACAATGAGCAGTTCTTC. Its protein is CASSTRGGQYNEQFF. Full variable domain (outside the CDR3, taken from reference TRBV19 and TRBJ2-1): DGGITQSPKYLFRKEGQNVTLSCEQNLNHDAMYWYRQDPGQGLRLIYYSQIVNDFQKGDIAEGYSVSREKKESFPLTVTSAQKNPTAFYLCASSTRGGQYNEQFFGPGTRLTVL.

The V and J genes are TRBV19 and TRBJ2-1, with D perhaps TRBD1 (6 bases). CDR1 is LNHDA, CDR2 SQIVND, per germline (reference sequence). Trimming took 5 bases from V and 3 from J, leaving 11 bases between them. CDR3 length equals 14 residues. The CDR3 nucleotides are TGTGCCAGTAGTTCTAGGACAGACTACAATGAGCAGTTCTTC. Translating it yields CASSSRTDYNEQFF.

V usage is TRBV29-1 and J usage is TRBJ2-1; the D gene is possibly TRBD1 (6 bases). Trimming left V 3 bases short and J 8 bases short, with 17 bases between. The length of the CDR3 is 14 residues. Per the germline V gene, CDR1 is SQVTM and CDR2 is ANQGSEA. CDR3 nucleotide sequence: TGCAGCGTTGATCAGCTAGGGGGTCGGGATGAGCAGTTCTTC. It specifies CSVDQLGGRDEQFF.

This chain connects TRBV4-2 to TRBJ1-1; 9 bases line up with TRBD1. The V gene end was trimmed by 3 bases and the J gene end by 7 bases; junction bases not matched to a gene: 12. This CDR3 region has 16 residues. Looked up from germline, CDR1 is LGHNA and CDR2 is YNFKEQ. The CDR3 loop reads CASSQGTTGGNFEAFF. As DNA, the CDR3 is TGTGCCAGCAGCCAGGGCACAACAGGGGGCAATTTTGAAGCTTTCTTT.

The J gene is TRBJ2-7, the V gene TRBV25-1; D might be TRBD1 (5 bases). CDR1 is MGHDK, CDR2 SYGVNS, per germline. The CDR3 loop spans 13 amino acids. The V and J ends lost 1 base and 7 bases respectively, with 11 bases between them. CDR3 sequence (DNA): TGTGCCAGCAGTGAATCATGGGGCGCGGAGCAGTACTTC. Translated: CASSESWGAEQYF.

The chain has TRBV5-1 and TRBJ2-5; D is ambiguous. The CDR3 runs 16 residues. Between the trimmed V and J ends, which lost 4 bases and 5 bases, there was a span of 21 bases. Looked up from germline, CDR1 is SGHRS and CDR2 is YFSETQ. The CDR3 coding sequence is TGCGCCAGCAGCCCCTCCGCGGTCCCCTTGGGGGAGACCCAGTACTTC. This codes for CASSPSAVPLGETQYF.

This chain uses TRBV20-1 with TRBJ1-2; D might be TRBD1 (6 bases). In germline, CDR1 is DFQATT, CDR2 SNEGSKA (reference sequence). Trimming shortened V by 3 bases and J by 4 bases, and 15 bases separated the two germline ends. The CDR3 covers 14 residues. For the CDR3, the DNA is TGCAGTGCTAGTCTGGCAGGGGTACGCTATGGCTACACCTTC. This sequence encodes CSASLAGVRYGYTF.

CDR3 amino acids: CSAEAGKYGYTF. The DNA of the CDR3 is TGCAGCGCCGAGGCAGGGAAATATGGCTACACCTTC. The chain combines TRBV29-1 with TRBJ1-2, with TRBD1 as a possible D gene (5 bases). Trimming took off 7 bases at V and 5 bases at J, with 14 bases between the two ends. There are 12 residues in the CDR3. Germline assignment: CDR1 SQVTM and CDR2 ANQGSEA.

The chain recombines TRBV20-1 with TRBJ2-3; 7 bases agree with TRBD2. CDR1 is DFQATT and CDR2 is SNEGSKA in the germline V gene (reference sequence). The ends lost 6 bases at V and 5 bases at J; junction bases unmatched: 2. CDR3 length equals 11 residues. In DNA form, the CDR3 reads TGCAGTGCAGTAGCGGGAGATACGCAGTATTTT. Its protein product is CSAVAGDTQYF.

The chain couples TRBV6-6 to TRBJ2-7; TRBD1 matches at 7 bases. The ends lost 1 base at V and 2 bases at J; junction bases unmatched: 8. CDR1 MNHNY and CDR2 SVGAGI come from the germline V gene (reference sequence). The CDR3 contains 16 residues. The CDR3 DNA reads TGTGCCAGCAGTTACTACTCCGCTCAGGGGGCCTACGAGCAGTACTTC. Amino acid sequence: CASSYYSAQGAYEQYF.

This chain links TRBV5-1 with TRBJ2-5, with TRBD2 matching 7 bases. V dropped 5 bases and J dropped 4; count of bases not matched to a gene: 5. The length of the CDR3 is 13 residues. The germline gives CDR1 SGHRS, CDR2 YFSETQ. The CDR3 spells CASRMPGGETQYF. CDR3 nucleotide sequence: TGCGCCAGCAGAATGCCGGGGGGAGAGACCCAGTACTTC.

This rearrangement joins TRBV7-4 to TRBJ2-7; no reliable D call. The CDR3 runs to 14 residues. Germline V lookup: CDR1 SGHVT, CDR2 SQSDAQ. V lost 1 base and J 3 bases, leaving 10 bases between the germline ends. The CDR3 is CASSLDNGSYEQYF. CDR3 DNA sequence: TGTGCCAGCAGCTTAGATAACGGCAGCTACGAGCAGTACTTC. Looking up the rest from reference TRBV7-4 and TRBJ2-7 gives the full variable domain: GAGVSQSPRYKVAKRGRDVALRCDSISGHVTLYWYRQTLGQGSEVLTYSQSDAQRDKSGRPSGRFSAERPERSVSTLKIQRTEQGDSAVYLCASSLDNGSYEQYFGPGTRLTVT.

The chain couples TRBV6-5 to TRBJ1-1, with a tentative D call TRBD1 (5 bases). CDR1 is MNHEY and CDR2 is SVGAGI in the germline V gene. This CDR3 has 13 amino acids. V was pared by 6 bases and J by 0 bases, with 8 bases between. The CDR3, as DNA: TGTGCCAGCAGAGCAGGGTTGAACACTGAAGCTTTCTTT. As protein: CASRAGLNTEAFF.

The gene calls are TRBV6-2 or TRBV6-3 and TRBJ1-1; TRBD1 might be the D (6 bases). The CDR3 loop spans 13 amino acids. Trimming shortened V by 4 bases and J by 7 bases, and 13 bases separated the two germline ends. Germline CDR1 is MNHEY and CDR2 is SVGEGT. This CDR3 reads CASSSQGHHEAFF. As DNA, the CDR3 is TGTGCCAGCAGTTCCCAGGGACACCATGAAGCTTTCTTT.

The chain links TRBV19 to TRBJ1-4; 8 positions match TRBD1. The CDR3 has 17 amino acids. V dropped 5 bases and J dropped 0; count of bases not matched to a gene: 8. The germline CDR1 and CDR2 sequences are LNHDA and SQIVND (reference sequence). The CDR3 DNA follows: TGTGCCAGTAGTCCTATGACAGGGGAAGCAACTAATGAAAAACTGTTTTTT. Translating gives CASSPMTGEATNEKLFF.

The gene calls are TRBV5-6 and TRBJ1-3; 9 positions agree with TRBD1. Losses at the gene ends were 0 bases for V and 4 bases for J; bases not matched to a gene: 8. From germline, CDR1 is SGHDT and CDR2 YYEEEE. This CDR3 spans 17 amino acids. CDR3 region: CASSLDWDRVSGNTIYF. CDR3 DNA sequence: TGTGCCAGCAGCTTGGATTGGGACAGGGTGTCCGGAAACACCATATATTTT.

V usage is TRBV30 and J usage is TRBJ2-5; perhaps TRBD2 as D (6 bases). V was clipped by 2 bases and J by 5 bases, with 15 bases between them. Germline lookup yields CDR1 GTSNPN and CDR2 SVGIG (reference sequence). There are 14 residues in the CDR3. The CDR3, as DNA: TGTGCCTGGAGTCCGGACCCGGAGGGGGAGACCCAGTACTTC. Translated, it gives CAWSPDPEGETQYF.

The chain carries TRBV23-1 and TRBJ1-1; D gene ambiguous. TRBV23-1 is reported as an ORF; its role is uncertain. This CDR3 spans 12 amino acids. Trimming removed 3 bases from V and 1 base from J, with 3 bases in between. CDR3 protein: CASSQGNTEAFF. CDR3 in DNA: TGCGCCAGCAGTCAGGGGAACACTGAAGCTTTCTTT.

Remarks on this clone: Other DNA sequences in the same sample also yield this CDR3. The rearrangement uses TRBV11-2 and TRBJ2-7; 7 bases align to TRBD2. CDR1 SGHAT and CDR2 FQNNGV come from the germline V gene. The V segment lost 1 base and the J segment 4 bases; nucleotides outside the gene matches: 1. This CDR3 contains 13 residues. Written as DNA, the CDR3 is TGTGCCAGCAGCTTAGGGGGGGGTTACGAGCAGTACTTC. Translated, it gives CASSLGGGYEQYF.

The CDR3 nucleotides are TGTGCCAGCAGTTCCCGAGTAGCGGGAGGTCTTGAGCAGTTCTTC. It specifies CASSSRVAGGLEQFF. V is TRBV5-4 and J is TRBJ2-1, with 10 positions matching TRBD2. After removal of 5 bases from V and 9 bases from J, the junction contained 11 bases not matched to a gene. Germline lookup yields CDR1 SGHNT and CDR2 YYREEE (reference sequence). The CDR3 covers 15 residues.